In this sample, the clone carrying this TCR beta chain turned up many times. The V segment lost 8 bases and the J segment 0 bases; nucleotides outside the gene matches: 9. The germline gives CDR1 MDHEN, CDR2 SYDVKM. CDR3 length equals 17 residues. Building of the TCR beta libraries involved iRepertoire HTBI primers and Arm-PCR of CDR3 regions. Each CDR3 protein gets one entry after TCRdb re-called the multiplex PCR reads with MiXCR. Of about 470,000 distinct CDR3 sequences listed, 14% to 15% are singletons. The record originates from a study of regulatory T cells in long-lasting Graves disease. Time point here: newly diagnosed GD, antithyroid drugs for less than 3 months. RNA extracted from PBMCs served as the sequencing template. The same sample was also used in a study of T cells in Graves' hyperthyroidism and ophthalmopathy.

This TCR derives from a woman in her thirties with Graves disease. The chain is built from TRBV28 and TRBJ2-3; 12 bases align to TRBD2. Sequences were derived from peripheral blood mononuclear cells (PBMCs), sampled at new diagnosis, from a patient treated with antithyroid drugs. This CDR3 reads CASGLAGFSASTDTQYF. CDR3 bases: TGTGCCAGCGGACTAGCGGGATTTTCAGCTAGCACAGATACGCAGTATTTT.